This entry describes one T cell receptor (beta chain). Its antigen is currently unknown. The entry originates in a study of shared clonotypes between healthy human individuals. Study-level information: CD4 naive and memory got three plates each, CD8 naive two, CD8 memory one.

The CDR3 length is 12 residues. The germline CDR1 and CDR2 sequences are SEHNR and FQNEAQ (reference sequence). The germline V and J ends were trimmed by 5 bases and 7 bases, with 11 bases remaining between them. The table came from immunoSEQ multiplex PCR; TCRdb's copy has only in-frame clones and leaves some out. The sample consists of over a million clones, around 82% of them appearing once. General study results and limits: The generation probabilities recorded for non-shared clonotypes fell below those of clonotypes shared by all four donors.

The clonotype originates from a man younger than 35 in good health. Some clones in this sample may be carry-over from other donors' samples. V is TRBV7-9 and J is TRBJ1-1; D gene unclear. Sequencing input: memory CD4+ T cells from PBMCs. Regarding subset: CD45RA-negative fraction. CDR3: CASSASGGEAFF. The CDR3, as DNA: TGTGCCAGCAGCGCGTCAGGCGGTGAAGCTTTCTTT.